The present TCR beta chain was sequenced within a study of technical replicates of blood from a few donors. The V gene end was trimmed by 4 bases and the J gene end by 3 bases; junction bases not matched to a gene: 8. Germline V gene sequence: CDR1 SGHKS, CDR2 YYEKEE (reference sequence). The CDR3 runs 15 residues. The method was immunoSEQ multiplex PCR; TCRdb's version includes in-frame clones alone and lacks a portion of them. Of about 83,000 clones in the sample, just over 95% are singletons; the top ten hold under 0.4%. The clonotype originates from a human donor in good health. Sequenced sample: T cells isolated from PBMCs. The rearrangement uses TRBV5-5 and TRBJ2-7; 9 bases match TRBD1. The CDR3 DNA reads as TGTGCCAGCAGCCGAACCGGGACAGGGAGCTACGAGCAGTACTTC. Protein product: CASSRTGTGSYEQYF.